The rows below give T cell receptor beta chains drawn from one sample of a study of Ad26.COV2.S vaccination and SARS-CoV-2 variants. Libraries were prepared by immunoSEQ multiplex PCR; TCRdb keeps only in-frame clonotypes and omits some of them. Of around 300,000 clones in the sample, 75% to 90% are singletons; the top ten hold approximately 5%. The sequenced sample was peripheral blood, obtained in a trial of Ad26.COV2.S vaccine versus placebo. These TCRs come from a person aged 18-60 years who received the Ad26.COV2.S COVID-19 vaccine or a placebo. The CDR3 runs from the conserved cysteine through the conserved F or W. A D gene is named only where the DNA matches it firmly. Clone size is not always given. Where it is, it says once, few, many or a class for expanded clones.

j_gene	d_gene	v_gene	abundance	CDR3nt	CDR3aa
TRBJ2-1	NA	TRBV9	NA	TGTGCCAGCAGCCCTCCCGTAGGGGCGTCCTACAATGAGCAGTTCTTC	CASSPPVGASYNEQFF
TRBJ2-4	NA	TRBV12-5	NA	TGTGCTAGTGGTTTGGACCCAGGGTGGGCCAAAAACATTCAGTACTTC	CASGLDPGWAKNIQYF
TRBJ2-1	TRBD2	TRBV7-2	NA	TGTGCCAGCAGCTTGAAGCGGGAGACTTACAATGAGCAGTTCTTC	CASSLKRETYNEQFF
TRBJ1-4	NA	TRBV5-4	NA	TGTGCCAGCAGCTTAAATAATGAAAAACTGTTTTTT	CASSLNNEKLFF
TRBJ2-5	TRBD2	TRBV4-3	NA	TGCGCCAGCAGCCAGGAAACTGGGGGGGGGACCCAGTACTTC	CASSQETGGGTQYF
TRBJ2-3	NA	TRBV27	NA	TGTGCCAGCAGTTTCTATGCGGGCCTCGTGGGCACAGATACGCAGTATTTT	CASSFYAGLVGTDTQYF
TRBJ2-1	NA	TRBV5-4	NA	TGTGCCAGCAGCTTGTCGTTAGCAAATAGCTCCTACAATGAGCAGTTCTTC	CASSLSLANSSYNEQFF
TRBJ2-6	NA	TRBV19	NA	TGTGCCAGTAGTATTGGGTTCGGTAGTGGGGCCAACGTCCTGACTTTC	CASSIGFGSGANVLTF
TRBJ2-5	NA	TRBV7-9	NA	TGTGCCAGCAGCCCCCTAAACGGGAACCGAGAGACCCAGTACTTC	CASSPLNGNRETQYF
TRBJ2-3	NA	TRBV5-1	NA	TGCGCCAGCAGCTTGGAGGGGGCGGGGGATACGCAGTATTTT	CASSLEGAGDTQYF
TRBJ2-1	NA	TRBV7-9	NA	TGTGCCAGCAGCTTCAGCTCCTACAATGAGCAGTTCTTC	CASSFSSYNEQFF
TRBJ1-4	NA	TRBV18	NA	TGTGCCAGCTCACCACAGGCGAGTGGTTCATGGGAAAAACTGTTTTTT	CASSPQASGSWEKLFF
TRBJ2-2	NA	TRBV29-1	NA	TGCAGCGTTGAGAAGGGCGCGTACACCGGGGAGCTGTTTTTT	CSVEKGAYTGELFF
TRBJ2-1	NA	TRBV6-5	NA	TGTGCCAGCAAGGGTTTCGATGAGCAGTTCTTC	CASKGFDEQFF
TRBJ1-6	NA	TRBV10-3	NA	TGTGCCACCGAGGGGGGGGGAAATAATTCACCCCTCCACTTT	CATEGGGNNSPLHF
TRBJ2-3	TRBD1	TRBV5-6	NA	TGTGCCAGCAGCTCAGGACAGGGGACAGATACGCAGTATTTT	CASSSGQGTDTQYF
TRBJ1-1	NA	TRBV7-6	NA	TGTGCCAGCAGTTTGGAGTCTGAAGCTTTCTTT	CASSLESEAFF
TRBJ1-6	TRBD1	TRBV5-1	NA	TGCGCCAGCAGCTGGGGGGACAGGGAGAATTCACCCCTCCACTTT	CASSWGDRENSPLHF
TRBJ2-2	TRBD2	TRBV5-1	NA	TGCGCCAGCAGCTGGGAGGGAGATGGATCCGGGGAGCTGTTTTTT	CASSWEGDGSGELFF
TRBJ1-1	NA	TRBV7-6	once	TGTGCCAGCAGCTTAATAACACAAGGAGCGAACACTGAAGCTTTCTTT	CASSLITQGANTEAFF
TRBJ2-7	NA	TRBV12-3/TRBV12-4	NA	TGTGCCAGCAGTAGGGGATACGAGCAGTACTTC	CASSRGYEQYF
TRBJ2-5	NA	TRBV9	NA	TGTGCCAGCAGCGTAGGGGGAGGGACAGGCCGGGGGACCCAGTACTTC	CASSVGGGTGRGTQYF
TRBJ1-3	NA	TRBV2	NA	TGTGCCAGCGGTGGGTTCTCTGGAAACACCATATATTTT	CASGGFSGNTIYF
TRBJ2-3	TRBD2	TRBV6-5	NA	TGTGCCAGCAGAAGTAGCGGGTCTCCAGATACGCAGTATTTT	CASRSSGSPDTQYF
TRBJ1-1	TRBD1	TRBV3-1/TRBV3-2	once	TGTGCCAGCAGCCGAATTGCGGGACAGGGGGACGGGATGAACACTGAAGCTTTCTTT	CASSRIAGQGDGMNTEAFF
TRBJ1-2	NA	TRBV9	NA	TGTGCCAGCAGCGCGCAGACTGTGGCTTACTATGGCTACACCTTC	CASSAQTVAYYGYTF
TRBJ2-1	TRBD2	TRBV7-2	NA	TGTGCCAGCAGTGAGACTAGCGGGAGTGTCCCCTACAATGAGCAGTTCTTC	CASSETSGSVPYNEQFF
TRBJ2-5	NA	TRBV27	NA	TGTGCCAGCAGGGGTCCCGGATGGACCCAGTACTTC	CASRGPGWTQYF
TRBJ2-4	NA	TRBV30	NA	TGTGCCTGGAGTGTAGGGACTCCTCGACGACGAAACATTCAGTACTTC	CAWSVGTPRRRNIQYF
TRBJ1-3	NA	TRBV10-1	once	TGCGCCAGCAGTGACCATCGAGCGGGGACCAGGAACACCATATATTTT	CASSDHRAGTRNTIYF
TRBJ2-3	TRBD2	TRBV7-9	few	TGTGCCAGCAGAACCGGGACTAGCGGCCTCACAGATACGCAGTATTTT	CASRTGTSGLTDTQYF
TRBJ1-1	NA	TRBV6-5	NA	TGTGCCAGCAGTTACCGAGTATCGAACACTGAAGCTTTCTTT	CASSYRVSNTEAFF
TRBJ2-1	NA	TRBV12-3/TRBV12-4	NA	TGTGCCAGCAGTTTAGGGAGCGACAATGAGCAGTTCTTC	CASSLGSDNEQFF
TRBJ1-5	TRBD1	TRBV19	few	TGTGCCAGTAGTATCAGCAGGGGGAACAATCAGCCCCAGCATTTT	CASSISRGNNQPQHF
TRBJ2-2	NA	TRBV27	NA	TGTGCCAGCTTTCAAACACAAACCGGGGAGCTGTTTTTT	CASFQTQTGELFF
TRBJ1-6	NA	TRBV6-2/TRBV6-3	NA	TGTGCCAGCAGTTACGGGGGGGTTTCACCCCTCCACTTT	CASSYGGVSPLHF
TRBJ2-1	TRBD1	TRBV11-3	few	TGTGCCAGCAGCCCACCGGGACAGGGATACAATGAGCAGTTCTTC	CASSPPGQGYNEQFF
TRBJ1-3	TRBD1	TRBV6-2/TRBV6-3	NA	TGTGCCAGCAGTTACAGGGACAGCTTCTCTGGAAACACCATATATTTT	CASSYRDSFSGNTIYF
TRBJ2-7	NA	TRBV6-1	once	TGTGCCAGCAGTGAAGCGGCCGGGGGGCCCCGGGACGAGCAGTACTTC	CASSEAAGGPRDEQYF
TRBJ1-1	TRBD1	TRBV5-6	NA	TGTGCCAGCAGCTTGGACAGGGGGCTAGTGAGCACTGAAGCTTTCTTT	CASSLDRGLVSTEAFF
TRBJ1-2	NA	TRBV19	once	TGTGCCAGTAGTATAGAGGTGAACTATGGCTACACCTTC	CASSIEVNYGYTF
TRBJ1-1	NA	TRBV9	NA	TGTGCCAGCAGCGGCCCCCCCCTGGACACTGAAGCTTTCTTT	CASSGPPLDTEAFF
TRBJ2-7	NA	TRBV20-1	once	TGCAGTGTTCAGTCCTACGAGCAGTACTTC	CSVQSYEQYF
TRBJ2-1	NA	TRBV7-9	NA	TGTGCCAGCAGCCCAAGGACTTCTTTCGTGGAGTTCTTC	CASSPRTSFVEFF
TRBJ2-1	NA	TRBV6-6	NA	TGTGCCAGCAGTCTTGTCGAACCGGGTCTCTCCTACAATGAGCAGTTCTTC	CASSLVEPGLSYNEQFF
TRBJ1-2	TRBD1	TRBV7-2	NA	TGTGCCAGCAGCTTAGATCCCGGGACAGGGGACGGCTACACCTTC	CASSLDPGTGDGYTF